These 23 T cell receptor beta chains were all obtained from the same sample, sequenced in a study of blood T cell repertoires in COVID-19. The assay was immunoSEQ multiplex PCR, and TCRdb's table has in-frame clones only and misses some. The sample includes roughly 350,000 clones, around 91% of them seen just once. Sequenced sample: peripheral blood. The receptors come from a woman younger than 30 who had recovered from COVID-19.

The J gene is TRBJ1-1, the V gene TRBV9; 8 bases are a match to TRBD1. Germline assignment: CDR1 SGDLS and CDR2 YYNGEE. The CDR3 is made up of 14 amino acids. With V trimmed by 4 bases and J by 6 bases, 8 bases remained unmatched. DNA of the CDR3: TGTGCCAGCAGCCACCCGGACAGGGTCTCTGAAGCTTTCTTT. This translates into CASSHPDRVSEAFF.

This clone has just a few counts. The J gene is TRBJ2-7, the V gene TRBV6-2 or TRBV6-3; D may be TRBD1 (6 bases). CDR1 and CDR2 (germline): MNHEY, SVGEGT. This CDR3 has 13 amino acids. V lost 0 bases to trimming and J lost 6 bases, with 9 bases between them. Written as DNA, the CDR3 is TGTGCCAGCAGTTACTCGTCACAGGGCGAGCAGTACGTC. Amino acids: CASSYSSQGEQYV.

V and J are TRBV7-2 and TRBJ2-5; D might be TRBD1 (6 bases). The CDR3 spans 15 residues. Germline V gives CDR1 SGHTA, CDR2 FQGNSA. Trimming removed 4 bases at V and 4 bases at J, with 16 bases between. CDR3 region: CASSSIRGGGETQYF. For the CDR3, the DNA is TGTGCCAGCAGCTCCATCAGGGGTGGGGGAGAGACCCAGTACTTC.

V and J are TRBV11-2 and TRBJ1-1, with D possibly being TRBD1 (5 bases). CDR3 length: 15 amino acids. Trimming left V 3 bases short and J 2 bases short, with 13 bases between. Germline assignment: CDR1 SGHAT and CDR2 FQNNGV. The DNA for the CDR3 is TGTGCCAGCAGCTTCATAATCCAGGGTAACACTGAAGCTTTCTTT. Protein product: CASSFIIQGNTEAFF.

The chain couples TRBV11-2 to TRBJ2-1; 11 bases fit TRBD2. The CDR3 contains 14 residues. Germline CDR1 is SGHAT and CDR2 is FQNNGV. V gave up 5 bases and J gave up 15 bases; unmatched junction bases: 12. The CDR3 DNA reads as TGTGCCAGCAGCCCAAGCTTAGCGGGAGGGCCGGGGTTCTTC. As protein: CASSPSLAGGPGFF.

This clone was seen once. The CDR3 DNA reads TGTGCCAGCAGCTCAAAAGCTAGCGGGAGAGGAGAGACCCAGTACTTC. Translation gives CASSSKASGRGETQYF. This chain uses TRBV11-2 with TRBJ2-5; 10 bases match TRBD2. CDR1 is SGHAT, CDR2 FQNNGV, per germline. This CDR3 is built from 16 residues. The junction had 9 bases not matched to a gene; V was cut back by 4 bases and J by 4 bases. Based on the CDR3 plus reference TRBV11-2 and TRBJ2-5, the full variable domain is EAGVAQSPRYKIIEKRQSVAFWCNPISGHATLYWYQQILGQGPKLLIQFQNNGVVDDSQLPKDRFSAERLKGVDSTLKIQPAKLEDSAVYLCASSSKASGRGETQYFGPGTRLLVL.

J is TRBJ1-1 and V is TRBV10-1; no definite D call. The CDR3 length is 13 residues. Trimming removed 5 bases at V and 0 bases at J, with 7 bases between. Germline CDR1 reads WNHNN; CDR2 reads SYGVQD (reference sequence). The CDR3 protein is CASSPELNTEAFF. CDR3 coding DNA: TGCGCCAGCAGTCCTGAGCTGAACACTGAAGCTTTCTTT.

This chain uses TRBV5-8 with TRBJ1-4; unclear D gene. Germline-derived CDR1 and CDR2 are SGHTS and YDEGEE. V lost 0 bases, J lost 10 bases, and 13 bases lay in between. CDR3 length equals 14 residues. The CDR3 sequence is CASSLDPRDGKLFF. CDR3 nucleotide sequence: TGTGCCAGCAGCTTGGATCCCCGGGATGGAAAACTGTTTTTT.

This sequence joins TRBV5-1 and TRBJ2-1, with D perhaps TRBD1 (8 bases). V was trimmed by 4 bases and J by 2 bases, leaving 13 bases between them. This CDR3 comprises 15 residues. CDR1 is SGHRS, CDR2 YFSETQ, per germline. The CDR3 coding sequence is TGCGCCAGCAGCGTAACAGGGGGGGCCTACAATGAGCAGTTCTTC. Translated: CASSVTGGAYNEQFF.

CDR3 in DNA: TGCGCCAGCAGCCAAGGAGAGGGTCGGCGGCTGAACACTGAAGCTTTCTTT. Translated: CASSQGEGRRLNTEAFF. This rearrangement joins TRBV4-3 to TRBJ1-1; D not certain. The CDR3 is made up of 17 amino acids. Trimming pared 1 base from V and 0 bases from J, leaving 15 bases between. Germline V lookup: CDR1 LGHNA, CDR2 YSLEER.

V usage is TRBV27 and J usage is TRBJ1-2, with 8 bases fitting TRBD1. Germline V gene data show CDR1 as MNHEY and CDR2 as SMNVEV (reference sequence). V lost 6 bases, J lost 4 bases, and 4 bases stayed unmatched. This CDR3 has 13 residues. The CDR3 sequence: CASRPGTGYGYTF. In DNA, the CDR3 is TGTGCCAGCAGACCCGGGACAGGCTATGGCTACACCTTC.

The chain links TRBV7-2 to TRBJ2-1; 10 bases align to TRBD1. CDR1 SGHTA and CDR2 FQGNSA come from the germline V gene. CDR3 length: 16 residues. The junction had 3 bases not matched to a gene; V was cut back by 1 base and J by 3 bases. Written as DNA, the CDR3 is TGTGCCAGCAGCTTAGAGGGGGACAGGGGCTACAATGAGCAGTTCTTC. Its protein product is CASSLEGDRGYNEQFF.

The chain has TRBV6-5 and TRBJ1-2; D is possibly TRBD1 (6 bases). Per the germline V gene, CDR1 is MNHEY and CDR2 is SVGAGI. Trimming removed 5 bases at V and 8 bases at J, with 18 bases between. This CDR3 has 14 amino acids. The CDR3 bases are TGTGCCAGCAGTACACTACAGGGATCCTGGGGCTACACCTTC. It codes for CASSTLQGSWGYTF.

V is TRBV11-2 and J is TRBJ1-1; no firm D call. Germline CDR1 and CDR2: SGHAT and FQNNGV. This CDR3 spans 15 amino acids. Trimming took 0 bases from V and 2 from J, leaving 10 bases between them. CDR3 in DNA: TGTGCCAGCAGCTTAGAACCGGGAACTAACACTGAAGCTTTCTTT. As protein: CASSLEPGTNTEAFF.

V is TRBV3-1 (or the pseudogene TRBV3-2) and J is TRBJ1-2, with D uncertain. Germline V gene sequence: CDR1 LGHDT, CDR2 YNNKEL (reference sequence). This CDR3 has 15 amino acids. Trimming took off 0 bases at V and 2 bases at J, with 10 bases between the two ends. CDR3 in amino acids: CASSQDFRSNYGYTF. CDR3 sequence (DNA): TGTGCCAGCAGCCAAGATTTCAGGTCGAACTATGGCTACACCTTC.

The chain joins TRBV27 to TRBJ1-5; D not resolved. The CDR3 totals 15 residues. V lost 3 bases and J 3 bases, leaving 12 bases between the germline ends. The germline gives CDR1 MNHEY, CDR2 SMNVEV (reference sequence). The CDR3 loop is CASSLADSDNQPQHF. CDR3 coding DNA: TGTGCCAGCAGTTTGGCGGACTCGGACAATCAGCCCCAGCATTTT.

The V call is TRBV19, the J call TRBJ2-5; D is unclear. This CDR3 is 18 amino acids long. V was trimmed by 10 bases and J by 5 bases, leaving 32 bases between them. CDR1 and CDR2 from the germline V gene are LNHDA and SQIVND (reference sequence). CDR3: CAITPESLGTSEWETQYF. The CDR3 DNA is TGTGCCATTACCCCAGAGAGTTTGGGCACGTCCGAATGGGAGACCCAGTACTTC.

V and J are TRBV5-4 and TRBJ2-3; 13 nucleotides align to TRBD2. CDR1 is SGHNT, CDR2 YYREEE, per germline (reference sequence). V lost 1 base, J lost 0 bases, and 5 bases stayed unmatched. This CDR3 has 18 amino acids. DNA of the CDR3: TGTGCCAGCAGCTTGCGGACTAGCGGGAGTCATAGCACAGATACGCAGTATTTT. Amino acids: CASSLRTSGSHSTDTQYF.

The V call is TRBV27, the J call TRBJ2-3; 7 bases match TRBD2. CDR3 size: 17 residues. Germline CDR1 and CDR2: MNHEY and SMNVEV (reference sequence). V was pared by 3 bases and J by 2 bases, with 11 bases of the junction left unmatched. The CDR3 DNA reads TGTGCCAGCAGTTTGAGTTTCGGGCGGGAGTACACAGATACGCAGTATTTT. Translating gives CASSLSFGREYTDTQYF.

The chain employs TRBV18 and TRBJ1-6, with D possibly being TRBD1 (5 bases). V lost 1 base, J lost 2 bases, and 15 bases lay in between. CDR1 is KGHSH, CDR2 LQKENI, per germline. The CDR3 contains 18 residues. The CDR3 DNA follows: TGTGCCAGCTCACCACTCCCGGGGGATCACACCTATAATTCACCCCTCCACTTT. It encodes CASSPLPGDHTYNSPLHF.

The chain couples TRBV5-4 to TRBJ2-3; a possible D gene is TRBD1 (6 bases). The CDR3 sequence is 15 residues long. Germline V gives CDR1 SGHNT, CDR2 YYREEE (reference sequence). Trimming took off 5 bases at V and 3 bases at J, with 16 bases between the two ends. The CDR3 sequence: CASSTGGGWTDTQYF. Here the CDR3 DNA reads TGTGCCAGCAGTACTGGGGGCGGCTGGACAGATACGCAGTATTTT.

V gene TRBV21-1 combines with J gene TRBJ1-1; TRBD1, the table's D call, was not compared with the DNA. TRBV21-1 is termed a pseudogene. This CDR3 comprises 13 residues. The CDR3: CASSSTENTEAFF. CDR3 nucleotides: TGTGCCAGCAGCTCTACAGAGAACACTGAAGCTTTCTTT.

This sequence joins TRBV28 and TRBJ2-2; 9 nucleotides agree with TRBD1. CDR1 MDHEN and CDR2 SYDVKM come from the germline V gene. The CDR3 runs to 15 residues. V shed 7 bases and J 4 bases; nucleotides not matched to a gene: 7. The CDR3 here is CASIRQGGGTGELFF. For the CDR3, the DNA is TGTGCCAGCATCAGACAGGGGGGAGGCACCGGGGAGCTGTTTTTT.